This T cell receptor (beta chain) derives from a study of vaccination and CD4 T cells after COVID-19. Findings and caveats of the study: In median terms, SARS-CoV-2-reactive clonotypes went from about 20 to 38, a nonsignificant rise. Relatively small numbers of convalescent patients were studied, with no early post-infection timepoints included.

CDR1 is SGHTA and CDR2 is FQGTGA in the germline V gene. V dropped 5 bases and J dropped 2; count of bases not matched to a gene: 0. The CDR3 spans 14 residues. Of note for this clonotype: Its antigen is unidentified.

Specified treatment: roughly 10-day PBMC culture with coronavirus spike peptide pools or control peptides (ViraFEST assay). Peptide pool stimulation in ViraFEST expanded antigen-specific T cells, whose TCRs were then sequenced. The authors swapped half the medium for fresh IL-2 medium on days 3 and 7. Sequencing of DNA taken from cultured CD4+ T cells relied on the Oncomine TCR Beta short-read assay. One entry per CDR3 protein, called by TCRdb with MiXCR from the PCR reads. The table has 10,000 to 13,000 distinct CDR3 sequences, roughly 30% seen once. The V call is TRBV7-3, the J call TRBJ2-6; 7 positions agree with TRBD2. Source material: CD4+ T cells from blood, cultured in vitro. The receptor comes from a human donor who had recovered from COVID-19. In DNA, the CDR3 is TGTGCCAGCAGCCGGGGGGCTGGGGCCAACGTCCTGACTTTC. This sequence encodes CASSRGAGANVLTF. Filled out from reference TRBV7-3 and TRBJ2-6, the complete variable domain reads GAGVSQTPSNKVTEKGKYVELRCDPISGHTALYWYRQSLGQGPEFLIYFQGTGAADDSGLPNDRFFAVRPEGSVSTLKIQRTERGDSAVYLCASSRGAGANVLTFGAGSRLTVL.